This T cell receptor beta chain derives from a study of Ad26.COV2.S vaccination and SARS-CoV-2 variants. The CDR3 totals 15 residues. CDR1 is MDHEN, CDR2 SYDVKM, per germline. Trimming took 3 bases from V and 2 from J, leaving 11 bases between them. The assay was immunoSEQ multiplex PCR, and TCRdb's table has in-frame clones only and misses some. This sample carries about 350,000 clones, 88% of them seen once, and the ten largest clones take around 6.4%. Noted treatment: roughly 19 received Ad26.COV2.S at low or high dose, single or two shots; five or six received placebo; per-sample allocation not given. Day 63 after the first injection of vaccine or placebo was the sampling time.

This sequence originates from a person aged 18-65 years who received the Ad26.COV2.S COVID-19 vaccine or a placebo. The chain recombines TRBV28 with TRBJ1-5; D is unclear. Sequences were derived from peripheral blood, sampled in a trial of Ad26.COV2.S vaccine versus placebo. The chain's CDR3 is CASSFSGYGNQPQHF. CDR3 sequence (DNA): TGTGCCAGCAGTTTTTCGGGTTATGGCAATCAGCCCCAGCATTTT.